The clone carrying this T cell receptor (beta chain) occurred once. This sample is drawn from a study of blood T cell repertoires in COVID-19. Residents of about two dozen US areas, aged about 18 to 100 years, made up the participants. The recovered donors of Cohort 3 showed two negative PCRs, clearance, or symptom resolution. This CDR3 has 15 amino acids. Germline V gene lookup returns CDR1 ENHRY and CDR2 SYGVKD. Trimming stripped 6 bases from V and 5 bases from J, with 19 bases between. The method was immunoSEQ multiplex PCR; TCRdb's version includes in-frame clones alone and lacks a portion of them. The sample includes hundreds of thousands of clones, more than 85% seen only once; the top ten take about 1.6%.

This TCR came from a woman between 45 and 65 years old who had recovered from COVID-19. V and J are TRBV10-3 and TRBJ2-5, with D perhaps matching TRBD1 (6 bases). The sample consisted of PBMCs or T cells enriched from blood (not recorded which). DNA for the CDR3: TGTGCCATCAGGGAGACCCCTAGGGGGTGGGAGACCCAGTACTTC. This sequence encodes CAIRETPRGWETQYF.